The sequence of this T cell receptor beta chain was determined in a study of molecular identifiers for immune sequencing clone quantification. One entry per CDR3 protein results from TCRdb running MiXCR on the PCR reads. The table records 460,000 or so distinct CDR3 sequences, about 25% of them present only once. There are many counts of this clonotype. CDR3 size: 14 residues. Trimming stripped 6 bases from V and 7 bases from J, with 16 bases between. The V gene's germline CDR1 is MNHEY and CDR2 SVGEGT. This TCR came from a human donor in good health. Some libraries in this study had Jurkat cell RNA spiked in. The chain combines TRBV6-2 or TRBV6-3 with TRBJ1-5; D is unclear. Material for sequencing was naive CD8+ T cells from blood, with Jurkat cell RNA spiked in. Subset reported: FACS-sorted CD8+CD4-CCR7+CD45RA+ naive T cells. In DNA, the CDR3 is TGTGCCAGCAGAGCCGCCGAGGGCGGCCAGCCCCAGCATTTT. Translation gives CASRAAEGGQPQHF.